This T cell receptor (beta chain) derives from a study of T cell responses to AZD1222 COVID-19 vaccine. Study-level results: After two AZD1222 doses, spike-specific TCR breadth and depth rose versus day 0. Vaccine-associated CD4 TCRs spanned spike, dominant at 160-218 and 743-854. Repertoires were obtained solely post-peak T cell response.

Measured with immunoSEQ multiplex PCR; TCRdb has only the in-frame clones, and not every one. Of 250,000 to 300,000 clones in the sample, about 94% were seen once. The CDR3 consists of 14 residues. CDR1 KGHSH and CDR2 LQKENI come from the germline V gene. The junction had 6 bases not matched to a gene; V was cut back by 6 bases and J by 8 bases. Details on this clone: Its antigen is not known.

The specimen comprised peripheral blood, sampled 28 days after the second AZD1222 dose. The J gene is TRBJ1-4, the V gene TRBV18, with 10 bases identical to TRBD1. The sequence was collected from an adult who received the AZD1222 COVID-19 vaccine. This chain's CDR3 is CASSPTGGQEKLFF. The DNA of the CDR3 is TGTGCCAGCTCGCCGACAGGGGGCCAAGAAAAACTGTTTTTT.